This T cell receptor (beta chain) stems from a study of T cell responses to AZD1222 COVID-19 vaccine. As regards this clone: What it binds is unknown.

Data came from immunoSEQ multiplex PCR; TCRdb stores just in-frame clones and leaves some out. The repertoire holds roughly 120,000 clones, with approximately 85% as singletons. Points from the study as a whole: Spike-specific TCRs gained breadth and depth after people received two AZD1222 doses. Baseline antibody screening turned up just a handful of seropositive AZD1222 recipients.

In germline, CDR1 is LNHNV, CDR2 YYDKDF (reference sequence). V was cut by 0 bases and J by 5 bases, with 7 bases left in between. The CDR3 has 14 amino acids. Sequencing used peripheral blood, obtained on day 0 of MenACWY control vaccination. The V gene is TRBV15, the J gene TRBJ2-2, with a tentative D call TRBD2 (6 bases). The sequence was obtained from an adult in good health. In DNA, the CDR3 is TGTGCCACCAGCAGAGACGGGGGAACCGGGGAGCTGTTTTTT. The encoded protein is CATSRDGGTGELFF.